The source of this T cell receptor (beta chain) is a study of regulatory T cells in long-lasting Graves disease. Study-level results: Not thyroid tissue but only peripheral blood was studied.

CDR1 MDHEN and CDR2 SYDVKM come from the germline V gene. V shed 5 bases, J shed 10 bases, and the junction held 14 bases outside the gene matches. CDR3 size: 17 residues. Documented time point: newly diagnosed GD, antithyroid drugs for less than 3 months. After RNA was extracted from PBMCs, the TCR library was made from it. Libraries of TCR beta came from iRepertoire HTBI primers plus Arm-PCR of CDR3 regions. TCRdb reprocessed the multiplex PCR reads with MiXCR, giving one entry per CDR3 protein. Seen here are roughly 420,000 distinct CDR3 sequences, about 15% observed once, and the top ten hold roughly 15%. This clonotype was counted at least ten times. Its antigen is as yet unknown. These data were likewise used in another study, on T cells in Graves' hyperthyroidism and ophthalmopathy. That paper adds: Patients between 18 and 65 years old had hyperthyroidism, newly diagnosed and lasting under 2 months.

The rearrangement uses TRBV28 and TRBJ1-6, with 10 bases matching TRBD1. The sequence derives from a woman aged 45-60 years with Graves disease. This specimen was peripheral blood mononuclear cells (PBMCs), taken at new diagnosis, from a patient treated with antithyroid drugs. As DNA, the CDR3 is TGTGCCAGCAGTCCATACTCCCGGGACAGGGGCGAATCACCCCTCCACTTT. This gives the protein CASSPYSRDRGESPLHF.